This T cell receptor beta chain was obtained from a study of human T cells and chemical hapten exposure. The wider study: Once 0.01% DPC had been applied to the upper back by patch test, readings were taken at 6 days.

One entry per CDR3 protein, called by TCRdb with MiXCR from the RACE reads. The data hold some 350,000 distinct CDR3 sequences, with about 6% observed a single time. In this sample, this clonotype turned up many times. Stated time point: patch test 2, 6 weeks after DPC sensitization. Treatment reported: therapeutic diphenylcyclopropenone sensitization with weekly scalp DPC. Every patch test was put on after a blood sample was taken. The CDR3 is 12 residues long. CDR1 and CDR2 (germline): SQVTM, ANQGSEA. The ends were cut back, 5 bases at V and 2 bases at J, with 9 bases in the middle. This clonotype originated in a woman between 18 and 29 years old with alopecia areata. Some clones in this sample may be carry-over from other donors' samples. This chain connects TRBV29-1 to TRBJ1-1, with unresolved D. Sequenced here: whole blood, sampled in connection with sensitization to the hapten diphenylcyclopropenone (DPC). Written as DNA, the CDR3 is TGCAGCGTTCCGACATCCAACACTGAAGCTTTCTTT. This encodes CSVPTSNTEAFF. Full variable domain (remainder filled in from reference TRBV29-1 and TRBJ1-1): SAVISQKPSRDICQRGTSLTIQCQVDSQVTMMFWYRQQPGQSLTLIATANQGSEATYESGFVIDKFPISRPNLTFSTLTVSNMSPEDSSIYLCSVPTSNTEAFFGQGTRLTVV.